Presented here are 31 T cell receptor beta chains from one specimen sequenced in a study of cytomegalovirus exposure and HLA in healthy donors. The PCR employed 60 Vbeta primers together with 13 Jbeta primers. Using immunoSEQ multiplex PCR, the repertoire was profiled, and TCRdb retains in-frame clones only, with some absent. Of some 56,000 clones listed, approximately 84% were seen once; the top ten hold around 2.8%. Sequenced material: PBMCs. The receptor source for this set is a man aged 45-65 years in good health and CMV-seronegative.

A remark on this clone: One end of the junction varies from germline; a read error may be responsible. The chain has TRBV2 and TRBJ1-3; D call uncertain. Germline CDR1 reads SNHLY; CDR2 reads FYNNEI. The CDR3 is 13 residues long. CDR3 residues: CASSQASRDTIYF. The CDR3 DNA is TGTGCCAGCAGTCAAGCTAGTCGGGACACCATATATTTT.

This clone has only a few counts. In nucleotides, the CDR3 is TGTGCCAGCAGTGAAGGGCAGGGAGGTCAGCCCCAGCATTTT. Amino acid sequence: CASSEGQGGQPQHF. The chain joins TRBV2 to TRBJ1-5; D may be TRBD1 (5 bases). CDR3 size: 14 residues. Germline assignment: CDR1 SNHLY and CDR2 FYNNEI. V was clipped by 1 base and J by 6 bases, with 10 bases between them.

This chain uses TRBV14 with TRBJ1-1; 9 nucleotides match TRBD1. The CDR3 runs to 13 residues. With 5 bases clipped from V and 13 bases from J, the junction kept 11 bases outside the gene matches. Germline V CDR1 and CDR2: SGHDN, FVKESK. CDR3 DNA: TGTGCCAGCAGCTCGGCGGGGGACAGGGAGGGTTTCTTT. Its translation is CASSSAGDREGFF.

This clone showed up just a few times. The chain carries TRBV30 and TRBJ2-2; TRBD1 matches 8 bases. Germline V gene lookup returns CDR1 GTSNPN and CDR2 SVGIG (reference sequence). There are 15 residues in the CDR3. V lost 5 bases, J lost 6 bases, and 11 bases stayed unmatched. CDR3 sequence: CAWATGVVGSGELFF. The CDR3 DNA is TGTGCCTGGGCGACAGGGGTGGTAGGATCCGGGGAGCTGTTTTTT.

V gene TRBV7-9 combines with J gene TRBJ1-5; the match to TRBD1 covers 9 bases. Germline assignment: CDR1 SEHNR and CDR2 FQNEAQ (reference sequence). Trimming cost V 5 bases and J 4 bases; bases outside gene matches: 3. CDR3 size: 14 residues. In nucleotides, the CDR3 is TGTGCCAGCAGCGGAGGGACAGGGAATCAGCCCCAGCATTTT. It yields the protein CASSGGTGNQPQHF.

The chain couples TRBV2 to TRBJ1-5; D is possibly TRBD1 (6 bases). The germline CDR1 and CDR2 sequences are SNHLY and FYNNEI. The CDR3 covers 13 residues. Between the trimmed V and J ends, which lost 5 bases and 6 bases, there was a span of 11 bases. The CDR3 region has the DNA TGTGCCAGCAGTCCGGGGGGCGGTCAGCCCCAGCATTTT. Amino acid sequence: CASSPGGGQPQHF.

This clone was seen only a few times. The chain couples TRBV19 to TRBJ2-1, with 13 bases aligning to TRBD2. From germline, CDR1 is LNHDA and CDR2 SQIVND (reference sequence). The CDR3 sequence is 16 residues long. V dropped 5 bases and J dropped 8; count of bases not matched to a gene: 9. Here the CDR3 reads CASSPGLAGDHYEQFF. The CDR3 coding sequence is TGTGCCAGTAGTCCCGGACTAGCGGGGGACCACTATGAGCAGTTCTTC.

This chain uses TRBV11-2 with TRBJ2-3; 8 bases align to TRBD2. V lost 1 base and J lost 2; bases outside the gene matches: 11. The CDR3 has 18 residues. CDR1 is SGHAT, CDR2 FQNNGV, per germline. In nucleotides, the CDR3 is TGTGCCAGCAGCTTAGGAGCATTCGGGGGGGTACTCACAGATACGCAGTATTTT. The encoded protein is CASSLGAFGGVLTDTQYF.

The chain joins TRBV19 to TRBJ1-1; D ambiguous. There are 13 residues in the CDR3. The germline V and J ends were trimmed by 5 bases and 1 base, with 8 bases remaining between them. CDR1 and CDR2 from the germline V gene are LNHDA and SQIVND (reference sequence). CDR3: CASSRRQNTEAFF. The CDR3 DNA sequence: TGTGCCAGTAGTCGCAGGCAGAACACTGAAGCTTTCTTT.

This chain joins TRBV2 and TRBJ2-4; 13 bases are a match to TRBD2. CDR1 SNHLY and CDR2 FYNNEI come from the germline V gene. The junction had 5 bases not matched to a gene; V was cut back by 6 bases and J by 0 bases. The CDR3 has 17 residues. This CDR3 is CASRGLAGALAKNIQYF. CDR3 DNA: TGTGCCAGCAGAGGACTAGCGGGGGCTCTAGCCAAAAACATTCAGTACTTC.

The V and J genes are TRBV5-1 and TRBJ1-3; TRBD1 matches 10 bases. The germline CDR1 and CDR2 sequences are SGHRS and YFSETQ. J gave up 7 bases and V 3 bases, and 4 bases lay outside the gene matches. CDR3 length: 14 amino acids. The CDR3 DNA sequence: TGCGCCAGCAGCTCCCGGGACAGGGGTAACACCATATATTTT. It translates to CASSSRDRGNTIYF.

The V call is TRBV4-3, the J call TRBJ2-2, with D maybe TRBD2 (6 bases). The germline gives CDR1 LGHNA, CDR2 YSLEER. Trimming cost V 1 base and J 6 bases, with 15 bases left between them. This CDR3 contains 16 residues. This CDR3 reads CASSQGGGVGPGELFF. CDR3 coding DNA: TGCGCCAGCAGCCAAGGGGGAGGAGTAGGGCCCGGGGAGCTGTTTTTT.

This clone was seen just once. V is TRBV7-6 and J is TRBJ1-2; 7 nucleotides line up with TRBD1. The CDR3 is made up of 13 amino acids. Per the germline V gene, CDR1 is SGHVS and CDR2 is FNYEAQ. Trimming cost V 2 bases and J 4 bases; bases outside gene matches: 1. The CDR3 here is CASSLSGGYGYTF. The CDR3 DNA sequence: TGTGCCAGCAGCTTATCAGGGGGCTATGGCTACACCTTC.

This chain uses TRBV7-3 with TRBJ2-3; a weak D match, TRBD1 (5 bases). The V gene's germline CDR1 is SGHTA and CDR2 FQGTGA. V was shortened by 1 base and J by 3 bases, with 11 bases between the two germline ends. CDR3 length equals 15 residues. CDR3 coding DNA: TGTGCCAGCAGCTTAATGGGGCAGGGAACAGATACGCAGTATTTT. Amino acids: CASSLMGQGTDTQYF.

J is TRBJ1-2 and V is TRBV6-1; TRBD1 might be the D (5 bases). The CDR3 length is 13 residues. V lost 7 bases and J 6 bases, leaving 15 bases between the germline ends. Germline CDR1 reads MNHNS; CDR2 reads SASEGT. The CDR3 DNA reads TGTGCCAGCACCCTGAATTGGGGGGATGGCTACACCTTC. Translating it yields CASTLNWGDGYTF.

The chain combines TRBV29-1 with TRBJ1-2, with TRBD1 identical over 10 bases. The CDR3 length is 11 residues. CDR1 and CDR2 (germline): SQVTM, ANQGSEA. Losses at the gene ends were 7 bases for V and 8 bases for J; bases not matched to a gene: 4. Here the CDR3 DNA reads TGCAGCGACCGGACAGGGGGGGGCTACACCTTC. This gives the protein CSDRTGGGYTF.

V and J are TRBV2 and TRBJ2-1; 7 bases map to TRBD1. V lost 5 bases, J lost 1 base, and 2 bases stayed unmatched. The V gene's germline CDR1 is SNHLY and CDR2 FYNNEI. This CDR3 has 14 residues. The DNA for the CDR3 is TGTGCCAGCAGTTCACAGGGGTCCTACAATGAGCAGTTCTTC. Translated, it gives CASSSQGSYNEQFF.

This clone came up a few times. The chain uses TRBV6-5 and TRBJ2-3; 7 bases match TRBD2. CDR1 and CDR2 from the germline V gene are MNHEY and SVGAGI. Trimming removed 7 bases from V and 0 bases from J; junction bases left unmatched: 7. The CDR3 has 15 amino acids. The chain's CDR3 is CASTPWGGSTDTQYF. The CDR3 DNA reads as TGTGCCAGCACCCCATGGGGGGGGAGCACAGATACGCAGTATTTT.

This chain uses TRBV7-9 with TRBJ2-3; 10 nucleotides match TRBD1. This CDR3 region has 15 residues. J gave up 3 bases and V 0 bases, and 0 bases lay outside the gene matches. Germline V CDR1 and CDR2: SEHNR, FQNEAQ (reference sequence). The CDR3 is CASSLAGQGTDTQYF. Written as DNA, the CDR3 is TGTGCCAGCAGCTTAGCGGGACAGGGGACAGATACGCAGTATTTT.

The chain is built from TRBV9 and TRBJ1-6; 8 bases fit TRBD1. The V gene end was trimmed by 3 bases and the J gene end by 2 bases; junction bases not matched to a gene: 4. The germline gives CDR1 SGDLS, CDR2 YYNGEE. There are 16 residues in the CDR3. The CDR3 sequence: CASSATGETYNSPLHF. The CDR3, as DNA: TGTGCCAGCAGCGCGACAGGGGAGACCTATAATTCACCCCTCCACTTT.

This chain links TRBV18 with TRBJ1-5; no clear D. CDR3 size: 13 residues. With 2 bases removed from V and 11 bases from J, the gap between germline ends came to 13 bases. Germline V lookup: CDR1 KGHSH, CDR2 LQKENI. The CDR3 loop is CASSPSITVTQHF. In DNA, the CDR3 is TGTGCCAGCTCACCATCCATAACGGTGACCCAGCATTTT.

This chain joins TRBV19 and TRBJ1-3, with D uncertain. CDR3 length: 13 residues. The V and J ends lost 6 bases and 3 bases respectively, with 9 bases between them. Per germline, CDR1 LNHDA and CDR2 SQIVND (reference sequence). CDR3: CASSIGNGNTIYF. As DNA, the CDR3 is TGTGCCAGTAGCATCGGGAATGGAAACACCATATATTTT. The variable domain in full, with the rest retrieved from reference TRBV19 and TRBJ1-3, is DGGITQSPKYLFRKEGQNVTLSCEQNLNHDAMYWYRQDPGQGLRLIYYSQIVNDFQKGDIAEGYSVSREKKESFPLTVTSAQKNPTAFYLCASSIGNGNTIYFGEGSWLTVV.

The chain recombines TRBV7-2 with TRBJ1-5, with D perhaps matching TRBD1 (5 bases). The CDR3 totals 14 residues. CDR1 is SGHTA, CDR2 FQGNSA, per germline. Trimming removed 0 bases at V and 7 bases at J, with 10 bases between. In DNA form, the CDR3 reads TGTGCCAGCAGCTTAGCGGGGCTCGAGCAGCCCCAGCATTTT. The encoded protein is CASSLAGLEQPQHF.

Only a few counts were recorded for this clone. The chain has TRBV6-1 and TRBJ2-1, with 7 bases matching TRBD1. The germline gives CDR1 MNHNS, CDR2 SASEGT. Unmatched junction bases numbered 4, after V lost 4 bases and J lost 1 base. The CDR3 runs 15 residues. CDR3 sequence: CASSADRVSYNEQFF. The CDR3 bases are TGTGCCAGCAGTGCAGACAGGGTATCCTACAATGAGCAGTTCTTC.

Comment on this clone: A read error may produce the germline difference seen at one junction end. This chain joins TRBV7-9 and TRBJ2-7; weak D call: TRBD2 (5 bases). This CDR3 contains 12 residues. CDR1 SEHNR and CDR2 FQNEAQ come from the germline V gene (reference sequence). The CDR3 sequence: CSSSSTTYEQYF. The CDR3 DNA follows: TGTTCCAGCAGCTCGACTACCTACGAGCAGTACTTC.

A few counts support this clone. V is TRBV28 and J is TRBJ1-3; the D is unclear. The CDR3 contains 15 residues. Germline loops: CDR1 MDHEN, CDR2 SYDVKM. The V end was cut by 3 bases, the J end by 0 bases, with 9 bases between. The CDR3 protein is CASSFSRGSGNTIYF. CDR3 DNA sequence: TGTGCCAGCAGTTTTTCTCGGGGCTCTGGAAACACCATATATTTT.

This chain uses TRBV19 with TRBJ2-7, with 8 bases fitting TRBD1. After removal of 10 bases from V and 4 bases from J, the junction contained 6 bases not matched to a gene. The CDR3 sequence is 12 residues long. Germline CDR1 LNHDA, CDR2 SQIVND (reference sequence). For the CDR3, the DNA is TGTGCCACCGAGGACAGGGCTTACGAGCAGTACTTC. The encoded protein is CATEDRAYEQYF.

This clone turned up a few times. The V call is TRBV30, the J call TRBJ2-7, with 8 bases lining up with TRBD1. Germline loops: CDR1 GTSNPN, CDR2 SVGIG (reference sequence). CDR3 size: 11 residues. V shed 3 bases, J shed 6 bases, and the junction held 1 base outside the gene matches. The CDR3 coding sequence is TGTGCCTGGAGGACAGGGGTCGAGCAGTACTTC. Translating gives CAWRTGVEQYF.

This sequence joins TRBV19 and TRBJ1-2; no firm D call. V lost 3 bases and J 0 bases, leaving 8 bases between the germline ends. CDR3 length: 14 amino acids. The germline V gene has CDR1 LNHDA and CDR2 SQIVND (reference sequence). The CDR3 DNA follows: TGTGCCAGTAGTATGGGCAACTCTAACTATGGCTACACCTTC. Its translation is CASSMGNSNYGYTF.

The chain couples TRBV6-1 to TRBJ2-3; D uncertain. Germline V CDR1 and CDR2: MNHNS, SASEGT. Trimming removed 7 bases at V and 7 bases at J, with 9 bases between. The CDR3 is made up of 11 amino acids. CDR3 DNA: TGTGCCAGCACAGTCGCAAATACGCAGTATTTT. Amino acid sequence: CASTVANTQYF.

The chain has TRBV7-9 and TRBJ1-2; 9 nucleotides agree with TRBD1. J lost 6 bases, V lost 7 bases, and 6 bases had no gene match. This CDR3 is 13 amino acids long. Looked up from germline, CDR1 is SEHNR and CDR2 is FQNEAQ (reference sequence). CDR3 region: CASKVQGAHGYTF. CDR3 sequence (DNA): TGTGCCAGCAAGGTACAGGGGGCGCATGGCTACACCTTC.